This TCR beta chain appears in the sequencing data of a study of cytomegalovirus exposure and HLA in healthy donors. Study-wide context: The approximately 120 million unique TCR beta sequences, from about 180 million T cells, were found by an earlier analysis.

The PCR was carried out with 60 Vbeta primers and 13 Jbeta primers. Sequencing used immunoSEQ multiplex PCR; TCRdb keeps in-frame clones, though not all of them. The sample lists 100,000 to 150,000 clones; 80% to 90% were seen once. Sampled while nominally healthy, donors likely had unrecorded immune exposures. Trimming took 7 bases from V and 0 from J, leaving 10 bases between them. This CDR3 has 15 amino acids. Germline CDR1 is MNHEY and CDR2 is SMNVEV (reference sequence). The source material was PBMCs. The rearrangement joins TRBV27 to TRBJ1-6; D uncertain. The TCR was taken from a woman aged 40 to 55 in good health and CMV-seropositive. CDR3 DNA: TGTGCCAGCAAAAGCAGGATCTCCTATAATTCACCCCTCCACTTT. It encodes CASKSRISYNSPLHF.